Listed here are 2 T cell receptor beta chains from one sample, sequenced in a study of blood T cell repertoires in COVID-19. Assay: immunoSEQ multiplex PCR; the TCRdb copy retains only in-frame clones and omits some. This repertoire shows about 110,000 clones, 69% found once; its top ten account for less than 6.5%. The specimen was peripheral blood. These receptors were obtained from an elderly man with acute or convalescent COVID-19.

This clone was picked up a small number of times. V and J are TRBV28 and TRBJ1-5; the match to TRBD1 covers 12 bases. V lost 6 bases and J lost 6; bases outside the gene matches: 6. This CDR3 is 15 amino acids long. The germline CDR1 and CDR2 sequences are MDHEN and SYDVKM. The CDR3 coding sequence is TGTGCCAGCAGCCAAGGGACAGGGGGCCGTCAGCCCCAGCATTTT. Encoded protein: CASSQGTGGRQPQHF.

This chain uses TRBV28 with TRBJ1-5; D unclear. CDR3 size: 15 residues. Trimming removed 1 base from V and 4 bases from J, with 11 bases in between. Germline loops: CDR1 MDHEN, CDR2 SYDVKM. CDR3 region: CASSLFPGGNQPQHF. DNA for the CDR3: TGTGCCAGCAGTTTATTTCCAGGAGGGAATCAGCCCCAGCATTTT.